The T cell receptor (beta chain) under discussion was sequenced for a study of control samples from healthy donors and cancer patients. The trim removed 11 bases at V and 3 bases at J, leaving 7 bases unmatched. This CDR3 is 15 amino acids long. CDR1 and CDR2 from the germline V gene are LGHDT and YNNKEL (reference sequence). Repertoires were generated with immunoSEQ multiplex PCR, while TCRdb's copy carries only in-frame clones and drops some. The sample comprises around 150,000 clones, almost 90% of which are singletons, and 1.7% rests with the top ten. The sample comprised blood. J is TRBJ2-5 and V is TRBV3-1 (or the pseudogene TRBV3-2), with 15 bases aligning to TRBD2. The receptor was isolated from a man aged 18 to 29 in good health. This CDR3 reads CAVSRTSGGEETQYF. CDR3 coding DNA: TGTGCCGTATCCCGGACTAGCGGGGGGGAAGAGACCCAGTACTTC.